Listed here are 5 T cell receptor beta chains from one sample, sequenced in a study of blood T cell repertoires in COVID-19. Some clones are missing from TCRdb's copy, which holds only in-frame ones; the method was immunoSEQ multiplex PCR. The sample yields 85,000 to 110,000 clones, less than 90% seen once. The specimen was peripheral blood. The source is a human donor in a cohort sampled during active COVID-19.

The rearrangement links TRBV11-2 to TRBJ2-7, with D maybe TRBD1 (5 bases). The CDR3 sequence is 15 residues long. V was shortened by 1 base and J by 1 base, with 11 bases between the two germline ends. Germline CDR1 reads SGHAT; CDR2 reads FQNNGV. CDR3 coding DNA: TGTGCCAGCAGCTTAGTTCCAGGGCCGTCCTACGAGCAGTACTTC. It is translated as CASSLVPGPSYEQYF.

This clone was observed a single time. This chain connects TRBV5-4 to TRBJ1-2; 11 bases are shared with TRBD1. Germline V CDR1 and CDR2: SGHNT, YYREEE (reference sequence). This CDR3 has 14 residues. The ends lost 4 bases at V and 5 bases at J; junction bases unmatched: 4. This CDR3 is CASSVDRGQYGYTF. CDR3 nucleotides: TGTGCCAGCAGCGTGGACAGGGGGCAGTATGGCTACACCTTC.

As DNA, the CDR3 is TGTGCCACCAAGACTAGCGGTGGCACAGATACGCAGTATTTT. It is translated as CATKTSGGTDTQYF. The chain combines TRBV28 with TRBJ2-3, with 9 bases aligning to TRBD2. Germline lookup yields CDR1 MDHEN and CDR2 SYDVKM. J was trimmed by 1 base and V by 10 bases; bases with no gene match: 6. This CDR3 region has 14 residues.

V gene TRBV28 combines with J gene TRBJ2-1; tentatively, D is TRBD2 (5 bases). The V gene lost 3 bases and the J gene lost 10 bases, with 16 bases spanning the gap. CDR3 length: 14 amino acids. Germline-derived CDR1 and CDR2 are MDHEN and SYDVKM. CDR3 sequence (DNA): TGTGCCAGCAGTTTCGGCGGGCTCCGTCGGGAGCAGTTCTTC. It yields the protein CASSFGGLRREQFF.

The CDR3 loop reads CASSLGQGMSSYEQYF. The CDR3 region has the DNA TGTGCCAGCAGCCTCGGACAGGGAATGAGTTCCTACGAGCAGTACTTC. This sequence joins TRBV7-2 and TRBJ2-7; 8 bases agree with TRBD1. With 5 bases clipped from V and 1 base from J, the junction kept 10 bases outside the gene matches. CDR3 length: 16 residues. Looked up from germline, CDR1 is SGHTA and CDR2 is FQGNSA.